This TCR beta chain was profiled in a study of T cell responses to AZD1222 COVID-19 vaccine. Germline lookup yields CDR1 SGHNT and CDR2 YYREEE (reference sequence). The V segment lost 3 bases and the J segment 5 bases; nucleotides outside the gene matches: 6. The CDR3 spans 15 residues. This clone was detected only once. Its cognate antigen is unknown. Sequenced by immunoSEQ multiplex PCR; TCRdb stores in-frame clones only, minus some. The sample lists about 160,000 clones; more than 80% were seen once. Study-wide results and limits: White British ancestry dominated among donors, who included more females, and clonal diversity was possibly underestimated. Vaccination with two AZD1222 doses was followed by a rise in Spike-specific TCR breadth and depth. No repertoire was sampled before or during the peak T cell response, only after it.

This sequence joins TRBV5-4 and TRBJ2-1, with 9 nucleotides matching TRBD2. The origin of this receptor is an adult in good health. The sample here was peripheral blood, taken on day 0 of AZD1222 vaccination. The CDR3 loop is CASSWGGTSNNEQFF. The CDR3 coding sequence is TGTGCCAGCAGCTGGGGGGGGACTAGCAACAATGAGCAGTTCTTC.